This T cell receptor (beta chain) was retrieved from a study of blood T cell repertoires in COVID-19. Across the study: Samples representing acute and convalescent COVID-19 were sourced from the United States, Italy and Spain. The analysed material was cDNA or gDNA that came from T cells, B-cell-depleted T cells, or PBMCs.

In the study's own analysis: Counts of nucleated cells, estimated from reference gene primer amplification, were obtained. Assay used: immunoSEQ multiplex PCR; TCRdb lists only in-frame clones, some missing. Clone size and V and J calls were adopted from that table, with D and trimming inferred from the DNA. This table holds 55,000 to 85,000 clones, around 86% found once. The CDR3 runs to 15 residues. Trimming removed 0 bases from V and 6 bases from J; junction bases left unmatched: 5. Germline V CDR1 and CDR2: SGHRS, YFSETQ. Ten or more counts support this clone. The chain links TRBV5-1 to TRBJ2-7; TRBD1 matches 11 bases. The clonotype comes from a human donor in a cohort sampled during active COVID-19. Sequencing was carried out using peripheral blood. For the CDR3, the DNA is TGCGCCAGCAGCTTGGTCGGGACAGGGGGGTTCGAGCAGTACTTC. Protein sequence: CASSLVGTGGFEQYF.